A selection of T cell receptor beta chains follows, all from one sample in a study of T-cell memory formation after mild COVID-19. TCRdb re-called the 5' RACE reads with MiXCR, one entry per CDR3 protein. The profile shows some 600,000 distinct CDR3 sequences, about 18% of them singletons. The specimen sequenced was PBMCs or a T cell subset sorted from them (not recorded which). The receptors derive from an adult woman who had mild COVID-19 (a few samples of this study predate the infection). Cell type and time point are not known. CDR3s include the opening cysteine and the closing phenylalanine or tryptophan. D genes are given only for firm matches. Size is stated for part of the rows, as once, few or many counts, or as a class when the clone is expanded.

V gene: TRBV5-6
J gene: TRBJ2-3
clone size: many
D gene: -
CDR3 DNA: TGTGCCAGCAGCTTGGGAGCCACAGATACGCAGTATTTT
CDR3 protein: CASSLGATDTQYF

V gene: TRBV2
J gene: TRBJ1-1
clone size: -
D gene: -
CDR3 DNA: TGTGCCAGCAGCGTTCATCCCGTGGACACTGAAGCTTTCTTT
CDR3 protein: CASSVHPVDTEAFF

V gene: TRBV20-1
J gene: TRBJ2-3
clone size: few
D gene: -
CDR3 DNA: TGCAGTGCTAGAGATTTAACAGGGAGGGAGACAGATACGCAGTATTTT
CDR3 protein: CSARDLTGRETDTQYF

V gene: TRBV10-3
J gene: TRBJ1-2
clone size: -
D gene: -
CDR3 DNA: TGTGCCATCAGTGAGGTCGGAGCTAACTATGGCTACACCTTC
CDR3 protein: CAISEVGANYGYTF

V gene: TRBV30
J gene: TRBJ2-5
clone size: -
D gene: TRBD2
CDR3 DNA: TGTGCCTGGAGTGTGGAGGGAGGGGAGACCCAGTACTTC
CDR3 protein: CAWSVEGGETQYF

V gene: TRBV7-3
J gene: TRBJ2-7
clone size: few
D gene: -
CDR3 DNA: TGTGCCAGCAGAATAGAGAAGCAGTACTTC
CDR3 protein: CASRIEKQYF

V gene: TRBV7-6
J gene: TRBJ2-3
clone size: few
D gene: -
CDR3 DNA: TGTGCCAGCAGCTCCTACCCTGGTAGCTCAGATACGCAGTATTTT
CDR3 protein: CASSSYPGSSDTQYF

V gene: TRBV30
J gene: TRBJ2-5
clone size: -
D gene: -
CDR3 DNA: TGTGCCTGGAGTGTAAGCGAGACCCAGTACTTC
CDR3 protein: CAWSVSETQYF

V gene: TRBV28
J gene: TRBJ2-5
clone size: -
D gene: TRBD2
CDR3 DNA: TGTGCCAGCAGCCGACTAGCGAGACGGGGAGGGGAGACCCAGTACTTC
CDR3 protein: CASSRLARRGGETQYF

V gene: TRBV12-3/TRBV12-4
J gene: TRBJ2-1
clone size: many
D gene: -
CDR3 DNA: TGTGCCAGCACGAAGTACCCTTCCTACAATGAGCAGTTCTTC
CDR3 protein: CASTKYPSYNEQFF

V gene: TRBV5-1
J gene: TRBJ2-5
clone size: many
D gene: -
CDR3 DNA: TGCGCCAGCAGCTTCGGCGAGCAAGAGACCCAGTACTTC
CDR3 protein: CASSFGEQETQYF

V gene: TRBV6-1
J gene: TRBJ2-1
clone size: -
D gene: -
CDR3 DNA: TGTGCCAGCAGTGCAGGGTCGGCCTACAATGAGCAGTTCTTC
CDR3 protein: CASSAGSAYNEQFF

V gene: TRBV5-1
J gene: TRBJ1-2
clone size: few
D gene: TRBD1
CDR3 DNA: TGCGCCAGCAGCTTGGAAATAACAGGGGCCACCTATGGCTACACCTTC
CDR3 protein: CASSLEITGATYGYTF

V gene: TRBV20-1
J gene: TRBJ2-3
clone size: -
D gene: TRBD1
CDR3 DNA: TGCAGTGCTAGAGGCTTCGACAGGGCCAAAGGGGATACGCAGTATTTT
CDR3 protein: CSARGFDRAKGDTQYF

V gene: TRBV2
J gene: TRBJ2-1
clone size: few
D gene: -
CDR3 DNA: TGTGCCAGTGGGGGGCTAGCTGGTAATGAGCAGTTCTTC
CDR3 protein: CASGGLAGNEQFF

V gene: TRBV12-3/TRBV12-4
J gene: TRBJ2-6
clone size: -
D gene: -
CDR3 DNA: TGTGCCAGCAGATACAGGTTTACTGGGGCCAACGTCCTGACTTTC
CDR3 protein: CASRYRFTGANVLTF

V gene: TRBV9
J gene: TRBJ2-3
clone size: many
D gene: -
CDR3 DNA: TGTGCCAGCAGCCCTCGGGTGAGAGGGGGGACAGATACGCAGTATTTT
CDR3 protein: CASSPRVRGGTDTQYF

V gene: TRBV5-1
J gene: TRBJ2-4
clone size: -
D gene: -
CDR3 DNA: TGCGCCAGCAGCTTAGCGCCAGGGGCGACAAACATTCAGTACTTC
CDR3 protein: CASSLAPGATNIQYF